The 2 T cell receptor beta chains below were found in one sample sequenced in a study of blood T cell repertoires in COVID-19 (dated by TCRdb to the early 2020s). Library preparation was by the immunoSEQ multiplex PCR assay. TCRdb limited this immuneACCESS table to in-frame rearrangements with V and J called. A share of clones is missing; checked studies link under half to unresolved V genes, and the rest is unexplained. A total of hundreds of thousands of clones appear in this sample, more than 80% of them only once. Approximately 3% of the sample is in the top ten clones. The sample was peripheral blood. The receptor set was obtained from a woman aged 30 to 39 with COVID-19, enrolled during active disease.

The chain recombines TRBV29-1 with TRBJ2-5, with a possible D match to TRBD1 (6 bases). Trimming took 6 bases from V and 3 from J, leaving 23 bases between them. From germline, CDR1 is SQVTM and CDR2 ANQGSEA. The CDR3 spans 16 residues. The CDR3 DNA is TGCAGCGTCATCCGGACAGCGCCCAGTCAAAAAGAGACCCAGTACTTC. It is translated as CSVIRTAPSQKETQYF.

The rearrangement uses TRBV4-2 and TRBJ2-1, with D maybe TRBD2 (6 bases). The CDR3 extends over 16 amino acids. Germline values: CDR1 LGHNA, CDR2 YNFKEQ. The V end was cut by 1 base, the J end by 2 bases, with 12 bases between. CDR3 coding DNA: TGTGCCAGCAGCCAAGTCTTAGCGGACGCCTACAATGAGCAGTTCTTC. Amino acid sequence: CASSQVLADAYNEQFF.